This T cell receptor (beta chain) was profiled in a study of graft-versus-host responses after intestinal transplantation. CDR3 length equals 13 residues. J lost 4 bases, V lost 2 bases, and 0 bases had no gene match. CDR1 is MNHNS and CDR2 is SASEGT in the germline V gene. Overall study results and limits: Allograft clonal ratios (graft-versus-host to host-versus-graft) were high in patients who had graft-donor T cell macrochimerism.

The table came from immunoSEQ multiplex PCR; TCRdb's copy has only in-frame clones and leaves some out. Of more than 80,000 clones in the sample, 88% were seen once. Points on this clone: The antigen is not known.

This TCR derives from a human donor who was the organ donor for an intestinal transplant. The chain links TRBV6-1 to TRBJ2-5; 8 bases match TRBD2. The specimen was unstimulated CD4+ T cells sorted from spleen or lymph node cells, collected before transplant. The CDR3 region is CASSELAGETQYF. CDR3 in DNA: TGTGCCAGCAGTGAACTAGCGGGAGAGACCCAGTACTTC.